The entry below describes one T cell receptor (beta chain). This specimen comes from a study of HIV-infected patients and healthy controls. Study-level information: CD8 counts did not change consistently during early therapy; the CD4:CD8 ratio climbed slightly.

Reverse transcription used 450 to 650 ng RNA and constant-region primers for alpha and beta. Using multiplexing indices, alpha and beta chain libraries were generated apart by chain-specific third strand synthesis. Ligation attached cDNA to a 5' RACE adapter that carried a random hexamer and SP2 site. A 12-nucleotide barcode per molecule came from two concatenated random hexamers added pre-amplification. One entry per CDR3 protein results from TCRdb running MiXCR on the 5' RACE reads. This repertoire shows about 5,800 distinct CDR3 sequences, 9.5% to 13% found once; its top ten account for 9.5% to 15%. CDR3 size: 19 residues. CDR1 and CDR2 (germline): SGDLS, YYNGEE. Trimming cost V 5 bases and J 0 bases; bases outside gene matches: 14. No cell fractionation was done, so the repertoire covers all unsorted peripheral blood T cells.

The sequence derives from an adult with HIV infection. This rearrangement joins TRBV9 to TRBJ2-2, with TRBD1 matching 9 bases. Sequencing used blood, obtained before antiretroviral therapy. CDR3 residues: CASRPGQGGFRSNTGELFF. Here the CDR3 DNA reads TGTGCCAGCAGGCCGGGACAGGGAGGTTTTCGGTCGAACACCGGGGAGCTGTTTTTT.